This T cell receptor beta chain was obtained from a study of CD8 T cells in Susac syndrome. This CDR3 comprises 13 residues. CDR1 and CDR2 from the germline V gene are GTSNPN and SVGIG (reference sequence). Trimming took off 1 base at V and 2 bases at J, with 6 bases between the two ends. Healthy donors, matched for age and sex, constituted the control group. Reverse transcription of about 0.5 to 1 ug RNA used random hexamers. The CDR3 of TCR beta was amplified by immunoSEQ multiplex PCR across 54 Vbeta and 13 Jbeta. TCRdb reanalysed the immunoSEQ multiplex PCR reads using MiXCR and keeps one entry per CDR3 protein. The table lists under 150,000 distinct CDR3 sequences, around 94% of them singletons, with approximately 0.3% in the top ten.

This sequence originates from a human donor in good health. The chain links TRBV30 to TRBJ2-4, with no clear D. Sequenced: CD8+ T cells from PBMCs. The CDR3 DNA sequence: TGTGCCTGGAGTGATACAACCAAAAACATTCAGTACTTC. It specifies CAWSDTTKNIQYF. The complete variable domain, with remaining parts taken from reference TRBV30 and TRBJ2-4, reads SQTIHQWPATLVQPVGSPLSLECTVEGTSNPNLYWYRQAAGRGLQLLFYSVGIGQISSEVPQNLSASRPQDRQFILSSKKLLLSDSGFYLCAWSDTTKNIQYFGAGTRLSVL.